Detailed here is one T cell receptor beta chain. Its antigen specificity is not known. No much larger clone is present one base from it, and per-base qualities are unavailable. Collaborating institutions collected whole blood in K2EDTA tubes following their own protocols. Collaborator samples were shipped for TCRbeta analysis as frozen whole blood, isolated PBMCs, or DNA extracted from either sample type. TCRbeta CDR3 regions were amplified from genomic DNA by means of the immunoSEQ Assay, a bias-controlled multiplex PCR. As for the authors' bioinformatics: The number of nucleated cells in each sample was estimated by amplification of reference gene primers within the assay. To quantify the absolute abundance of each unique TCRbeta CDR3 rearrangement, sequence reads were collapsed and filtered. For each sample, productive Simpson clonality was calculated by taking the square root of Simpson's diversity index across productive rearrangements. Drawn from immuneACCESS, this table holds only the in-frame rearrangements with V and J called that TCRdb kept. Clones are partly lost; checked studies trace under half to an unresolved V gene and leave the rest unexplained. The V and J calls and clone size were taken over from that table, and D and trimming were inferred from the DNA. The sample table contains roughly 230,000 clones; only one count was recorded for more than 65% of them. 3% to 4.5% of the sample rests with the top ten.

The data derive from a study of blood T cell repertoires in COVID-19 (dated by TCRdb to 2018 to 2020). Regarding the study in general: Samples covering the acute and convalescent phases of COVID-19 were provided by collaborators in the United States, Italy and Spain. Subjects who had been exposed to COVID-19, were actively infected with it, or had recovered from it provided the deeply sampled blood TCRbeta repertoires that made up the dataset. Samples were obtained from the ongoing ImmuneRACE study (first 160 participants) and from over 1,000 subjects provided by 6 global collaborators. The repertoires were released in a freely available public database intended as a resource for research on the immune response to SARS-CoV-2. Nearly every sample came with metadata listing a de-identified subject ID, COVID-19 status, age in years and sex. The material from the prospective study consisted of cDNA or gDNA derived from T cells, B-cell-depleted T cells, or PBMCs. Where available, HLA class I and class II types were taken from metadata supplied by the sample provider and were not determined by assay-based typing. General findings and caveats noted by the study authors: Clinical and demographic metadata were provided uncurated, with the amount varying by source and participant.

Trimming at the junction amounts to 10 bases on V and 5 bases on J, and the germline ends lie 11 bases apart. Including cysteine and phenylalanine, the CDR3 has 11 amino acids. Just CDR3 DNA is preserved here, 33 bases in frame from base 1. The germline V gene (reference sequence) gives CDR1 as LNHDA and CDR2 as SQIVND. The chain uses TRBV19 and TRBJ1-2, with the D gene not clear enough to name. This TCR came from a woman older than 75 with acute or convalescent COVID-19. The specimen sequenced was peripheral blood. Read as DNA, the sequence is TGTGCCACCTCTAACCTATATGGCTACACCTTC. It is translated as CATSNLYGYTF.